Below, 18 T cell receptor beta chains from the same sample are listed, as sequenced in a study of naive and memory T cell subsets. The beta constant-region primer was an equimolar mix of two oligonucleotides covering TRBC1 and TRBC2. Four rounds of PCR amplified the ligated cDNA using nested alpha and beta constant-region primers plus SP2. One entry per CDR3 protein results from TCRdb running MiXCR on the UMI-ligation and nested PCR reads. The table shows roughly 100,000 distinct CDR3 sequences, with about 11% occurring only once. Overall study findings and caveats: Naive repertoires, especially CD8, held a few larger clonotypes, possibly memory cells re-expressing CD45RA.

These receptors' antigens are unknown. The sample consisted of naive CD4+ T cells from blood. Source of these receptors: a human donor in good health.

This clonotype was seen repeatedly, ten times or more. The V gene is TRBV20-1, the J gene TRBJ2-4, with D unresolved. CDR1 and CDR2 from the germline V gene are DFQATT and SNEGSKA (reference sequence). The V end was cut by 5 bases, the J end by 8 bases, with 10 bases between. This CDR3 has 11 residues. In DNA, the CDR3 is TGCAGTGCTCCCATTAGCTACATTCAGTACTTC. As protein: CSAPISYIQYF.

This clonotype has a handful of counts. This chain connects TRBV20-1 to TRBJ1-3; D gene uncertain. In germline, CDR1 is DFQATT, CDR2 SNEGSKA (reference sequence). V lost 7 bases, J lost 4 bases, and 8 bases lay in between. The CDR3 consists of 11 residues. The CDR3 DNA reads TGCAGTGGGTTGTTGGGAAACACCATATATTTT. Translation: CSGLLGNTIYF.

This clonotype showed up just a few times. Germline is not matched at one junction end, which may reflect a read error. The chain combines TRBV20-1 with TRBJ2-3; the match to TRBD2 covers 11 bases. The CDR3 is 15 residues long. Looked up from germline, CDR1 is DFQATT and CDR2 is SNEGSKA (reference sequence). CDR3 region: CSAGETSGSPDTQYF. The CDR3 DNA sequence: TGCAGTGCTGGAGAAACTAGCGGGAGCCCAGATACGCAGTATTTT.

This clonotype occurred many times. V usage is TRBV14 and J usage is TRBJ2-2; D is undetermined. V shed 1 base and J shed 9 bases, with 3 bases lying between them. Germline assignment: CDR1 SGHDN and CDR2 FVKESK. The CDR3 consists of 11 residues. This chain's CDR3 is CASSQVRELFF. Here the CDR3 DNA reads TGTGCCAGCAGCCAAGTTCGGGAGCTGTTTTTT.

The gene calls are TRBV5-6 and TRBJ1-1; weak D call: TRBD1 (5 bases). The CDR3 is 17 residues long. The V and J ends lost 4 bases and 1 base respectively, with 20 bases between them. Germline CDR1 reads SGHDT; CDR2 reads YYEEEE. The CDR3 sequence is CASSHQVSYRRNTEAFF. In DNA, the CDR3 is TGTGCCAGCAGCCATCAAGTCTCATACAGGAGGAACACTGAAGCTTTCTTT.

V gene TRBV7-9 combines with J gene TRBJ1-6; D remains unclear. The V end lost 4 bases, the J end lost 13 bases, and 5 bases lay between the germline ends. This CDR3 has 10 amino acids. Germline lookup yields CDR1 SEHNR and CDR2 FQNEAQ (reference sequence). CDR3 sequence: CASSSGPLHF. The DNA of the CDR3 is TGTGCCAGCAGCTCTGGTCCCCTCCACTTT.

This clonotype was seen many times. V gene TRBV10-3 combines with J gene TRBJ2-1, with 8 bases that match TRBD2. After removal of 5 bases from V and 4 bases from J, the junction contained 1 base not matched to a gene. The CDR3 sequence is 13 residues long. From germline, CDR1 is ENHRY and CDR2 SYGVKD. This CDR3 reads CAISTSGYNEQFF. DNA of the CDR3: TGTGCCATCAGTACTAGCGGTTACAATGAGCAGTTCTTC.

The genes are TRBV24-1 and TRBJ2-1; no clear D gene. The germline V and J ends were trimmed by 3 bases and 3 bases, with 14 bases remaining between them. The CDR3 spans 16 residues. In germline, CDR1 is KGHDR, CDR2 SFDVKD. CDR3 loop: CATSDPGVLDYNEQFF. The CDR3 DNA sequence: TGTGCCACCAGTGATCCTGGGGTGTTAGACTACAATGAGCAGTTCTTC.

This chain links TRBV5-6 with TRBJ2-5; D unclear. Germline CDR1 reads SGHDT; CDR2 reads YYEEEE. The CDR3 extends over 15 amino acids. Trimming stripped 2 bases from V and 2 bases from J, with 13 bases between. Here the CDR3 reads CASSFQRTEQETQYF. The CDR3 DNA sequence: TGTGCCAGCAGCTTTCAGCGTACCGAACAAGAGACCCAGTACTTC. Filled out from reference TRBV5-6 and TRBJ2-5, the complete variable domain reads DAGVTQSPTHLIKTRGQQVTLRCSPKSGHDTVSWYQQALGQGPQFIFQYYEEEERQRGNFPDRFSGHQFPNYSSELNVNALLLGDSALYLCASSFQRTEQETQYFGPGTRLLVL.

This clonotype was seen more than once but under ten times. Written as DNA, the CDR3 is TGTGCCAGCTCACCGATCCTGGATACGCAGTATTTT. This encodes CASSPILDTQYF. V is TRBV18 and J is TRBJ2-3; no definite D call. Germline values: CDR1 KGHSH, CDR2 LQKENI. CDR3 length equals 12 residues. The V end lost 3 bases, the J end lost 6 bases, and 7 bases lay between the germline ends.

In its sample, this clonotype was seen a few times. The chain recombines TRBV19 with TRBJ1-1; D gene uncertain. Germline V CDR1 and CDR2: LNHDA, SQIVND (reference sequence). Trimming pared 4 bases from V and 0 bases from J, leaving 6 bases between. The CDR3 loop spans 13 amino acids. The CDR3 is CASSTRLNTEAFF. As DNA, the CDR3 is TGTGCCAGTAGTACCAGATTGAACACTGAAGCTTTCTTT.

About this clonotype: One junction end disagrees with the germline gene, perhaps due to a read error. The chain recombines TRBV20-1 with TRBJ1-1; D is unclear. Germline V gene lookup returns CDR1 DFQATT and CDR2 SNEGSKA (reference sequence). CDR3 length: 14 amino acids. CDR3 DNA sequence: TGCAGTTCTAGGGAGCGGGCCTCGCGCGTTGAAGCTTTCTTT. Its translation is CSSRERASRVEAFF.

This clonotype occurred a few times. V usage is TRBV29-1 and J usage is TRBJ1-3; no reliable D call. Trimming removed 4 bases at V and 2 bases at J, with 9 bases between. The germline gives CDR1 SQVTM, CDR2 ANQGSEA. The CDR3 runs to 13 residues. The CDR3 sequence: CSVAPETGNTIYF. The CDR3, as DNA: TGCAGCGTTGCCCCGGAGACTGGAAACACCATATATTTT.

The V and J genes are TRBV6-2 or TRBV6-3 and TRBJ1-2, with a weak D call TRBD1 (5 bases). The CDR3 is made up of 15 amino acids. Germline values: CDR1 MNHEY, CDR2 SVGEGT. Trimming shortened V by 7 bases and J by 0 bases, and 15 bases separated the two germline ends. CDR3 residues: CASTRTGGTNYGYTF. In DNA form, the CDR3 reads TGTGCCAGCACCCGGACTGGGGGGACTAACTATGGCTACACCTTC.

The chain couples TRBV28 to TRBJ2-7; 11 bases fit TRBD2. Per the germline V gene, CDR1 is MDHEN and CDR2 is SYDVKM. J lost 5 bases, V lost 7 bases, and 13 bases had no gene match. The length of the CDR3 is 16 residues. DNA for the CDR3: TGTGCCAGCACCCCCTGGGGTAGCGGGGGGGACCACGAGCAGTACTTC. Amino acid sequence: CASTPWGSGGDHEQYF.

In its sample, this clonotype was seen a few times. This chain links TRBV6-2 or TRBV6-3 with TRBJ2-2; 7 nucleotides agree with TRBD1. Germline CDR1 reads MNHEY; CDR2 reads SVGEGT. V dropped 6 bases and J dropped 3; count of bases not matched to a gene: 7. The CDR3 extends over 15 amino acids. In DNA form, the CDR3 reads TGTGCCAGCAGATATAGGGACAGCTACACCGGGGAGCTGTTTTTT. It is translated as CASRYRDSYTGELFF.

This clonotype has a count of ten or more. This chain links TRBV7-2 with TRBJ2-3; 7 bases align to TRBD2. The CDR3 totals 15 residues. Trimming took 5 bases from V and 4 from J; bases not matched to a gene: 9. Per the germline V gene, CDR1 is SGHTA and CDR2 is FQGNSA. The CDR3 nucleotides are TGTGCCAGCAGCAGGGACTACGTCGCAGCAGATACGCAGTATTTT. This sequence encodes CASSRDYVAADTQYF.

The CDR3 reads CASSQDHGDTGELFF. The CDR3 coding sequence is TGTGCCAGCAGCCAAGATCACGGGGACACCGGGGAGCTGTTTTTT. The V call is TRBV14, the J call TRBJ2-2, with D possibly matching TRBD2 (5 bases). Trimming removed 0 bases from V and 3 bases from J, with 8 bases in between. The CDR3 totals 15 residues. The germline V gene has CDR1 SGHDN and CDR2 FVKESK.